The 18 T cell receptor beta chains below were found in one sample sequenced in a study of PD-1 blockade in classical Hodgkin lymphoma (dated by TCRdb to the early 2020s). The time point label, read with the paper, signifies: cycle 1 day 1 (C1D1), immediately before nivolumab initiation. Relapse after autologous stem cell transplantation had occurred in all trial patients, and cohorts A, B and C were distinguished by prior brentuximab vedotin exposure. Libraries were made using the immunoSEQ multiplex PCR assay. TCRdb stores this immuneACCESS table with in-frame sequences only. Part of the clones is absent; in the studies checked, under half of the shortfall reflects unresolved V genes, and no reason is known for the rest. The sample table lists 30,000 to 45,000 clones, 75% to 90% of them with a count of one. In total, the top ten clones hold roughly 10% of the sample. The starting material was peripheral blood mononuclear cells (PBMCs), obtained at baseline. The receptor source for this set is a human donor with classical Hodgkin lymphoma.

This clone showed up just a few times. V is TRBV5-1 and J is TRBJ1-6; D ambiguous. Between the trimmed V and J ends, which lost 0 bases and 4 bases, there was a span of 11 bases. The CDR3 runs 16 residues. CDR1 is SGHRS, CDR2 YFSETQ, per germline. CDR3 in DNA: TGCGCCAGCAGCTTGGTGGGCAGGTTTTATAATTCACCCCTCCACTTT. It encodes CASSLVGRFYNSPLHF.

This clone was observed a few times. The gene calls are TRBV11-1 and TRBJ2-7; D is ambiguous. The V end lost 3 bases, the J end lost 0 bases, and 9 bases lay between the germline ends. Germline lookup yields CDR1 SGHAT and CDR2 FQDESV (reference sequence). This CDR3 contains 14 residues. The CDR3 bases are TGTGCCAGCAGCTTCACAGAGCACTCCTACGAGCAGTACTTC. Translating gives CASSFTEHSYEQYF.

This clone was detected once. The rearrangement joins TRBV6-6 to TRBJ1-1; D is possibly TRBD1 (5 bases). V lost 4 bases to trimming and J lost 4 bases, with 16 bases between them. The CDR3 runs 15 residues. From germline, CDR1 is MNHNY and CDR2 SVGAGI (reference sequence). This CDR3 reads CASSLGGAPITEAFF. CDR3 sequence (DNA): TGTGCCAGCAGTTTGGGGGGTGCTCCGATCACTGAAGCTTTCTTT.

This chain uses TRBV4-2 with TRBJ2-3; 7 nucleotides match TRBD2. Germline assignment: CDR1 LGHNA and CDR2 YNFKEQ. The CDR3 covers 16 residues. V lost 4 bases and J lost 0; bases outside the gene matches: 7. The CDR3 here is CASSLSGFTSTDTQYF. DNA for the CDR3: TGTGCCAGCAGCCTTAGCGGGTTCACTAGCACAGATACGCAGTATTTT.

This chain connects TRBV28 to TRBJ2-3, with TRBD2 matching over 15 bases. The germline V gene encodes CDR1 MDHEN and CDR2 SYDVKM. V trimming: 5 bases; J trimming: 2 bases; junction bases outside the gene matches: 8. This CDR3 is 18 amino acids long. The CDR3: CASSLWTSGRVVTDTQYF. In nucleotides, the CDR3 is TGTGCCAGCAGTCTCTGGACTAGCGGGAGGGTAGTCACAGATACGCAGTATTTT.

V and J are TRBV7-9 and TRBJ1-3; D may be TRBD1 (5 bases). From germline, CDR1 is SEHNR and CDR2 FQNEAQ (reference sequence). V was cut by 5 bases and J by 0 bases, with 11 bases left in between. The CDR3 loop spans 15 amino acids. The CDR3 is CASSRNQGSGNTIYF. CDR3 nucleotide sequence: TGTGCCAGCAGCCGAAACCAGGGCTCTGGAAACACCATATATTTT.

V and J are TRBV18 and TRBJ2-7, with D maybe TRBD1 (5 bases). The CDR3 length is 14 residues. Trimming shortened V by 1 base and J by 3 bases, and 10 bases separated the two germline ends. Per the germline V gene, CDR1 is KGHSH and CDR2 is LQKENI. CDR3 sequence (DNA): TGTGCCAGCTCACCACGCCCAGGGCTCTACGAGCAGTACTTC. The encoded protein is CASSPRPGLYEQYF.

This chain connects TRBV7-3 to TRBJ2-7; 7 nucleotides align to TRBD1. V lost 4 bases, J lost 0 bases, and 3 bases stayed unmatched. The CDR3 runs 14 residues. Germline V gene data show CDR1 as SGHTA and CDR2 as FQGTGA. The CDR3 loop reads CASSSTGFSYEQYF. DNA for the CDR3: TGTGCCAGCAGCTCGACAGGGTTCTCCTACGAGCAGTACTTC.

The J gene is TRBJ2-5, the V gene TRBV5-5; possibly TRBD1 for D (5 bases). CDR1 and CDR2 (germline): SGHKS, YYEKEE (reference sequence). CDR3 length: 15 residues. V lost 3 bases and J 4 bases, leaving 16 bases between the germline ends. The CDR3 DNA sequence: TGTGCCAGCAGCTCGTCTGCGTGGGGCTTAGAGACCCAGTACTTC. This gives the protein CASSSSAWGLETQYF.

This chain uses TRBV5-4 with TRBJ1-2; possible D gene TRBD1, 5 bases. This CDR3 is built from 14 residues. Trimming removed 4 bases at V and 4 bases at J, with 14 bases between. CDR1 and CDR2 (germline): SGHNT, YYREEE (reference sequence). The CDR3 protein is CASSTETVPYGYTF. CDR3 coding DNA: TGTGCCAGCAGCACTGAGACAGTTCCCTATGGCTACACCTTC.

The CDR3 coding sequence is TGTGCCAGCACCGGCCTGGGGCGTCTGACATATGGCTACACCTTC. Translated, it gives CASTGLGRLTYGYTF. The chain has TRBV6-5 and TRBJ1-2, with a tentative D call TRBD1 (5 bases). The germline V gene encodes CDR1 MNHEY and CDR2 SVGAGI. The V end lost 7 bases, the J end lost 5 bases, and 20 bases lay between the germline ends. The CDR3 runs to 15 residues.

Here the CDR3 DNA reads TGTGCCAGCAGCTTGGGGGGGAGCAATCAGCCCCAGCATTTT. As protein: CASSLGGSNQPQHF. The chain has TRBV5-6 and TRBJ1-5; D might be TRBD1 (5 bases). This CDR3 has 14 residues. V shed 0 bases and J shed 1 base, with 5 bases lying between them. CDR1 SGHDT and CDR2 YYEEEE come from the germline V gene.

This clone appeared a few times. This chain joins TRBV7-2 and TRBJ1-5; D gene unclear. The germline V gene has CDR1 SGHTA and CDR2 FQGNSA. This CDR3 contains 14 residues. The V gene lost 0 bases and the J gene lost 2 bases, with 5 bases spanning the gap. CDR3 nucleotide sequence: TGTGCCAGCAGCTTAGCGCAGGGCAATCAGCCCCAGCATTTT. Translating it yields CASSLAQGNQPQHF.

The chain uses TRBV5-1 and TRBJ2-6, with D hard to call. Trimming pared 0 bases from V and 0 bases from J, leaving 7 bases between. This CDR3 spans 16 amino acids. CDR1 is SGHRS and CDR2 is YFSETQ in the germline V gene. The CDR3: CASSLDVISGANVLTF. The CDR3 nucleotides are TGCGCCAGCAGCTTGGACGTGATCTCTGGGGCCAACGTCCTGACTTTC.

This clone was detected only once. For the CDR3, the DNA is TGTGCCAGCTCACCATTGGAGAGGGGGAGCTCCTACGAGCAGTACTTC. It is translated as CASSPLERGSSYEQYF. The rearrangement joins TRBV18 to TRBJ2-7; D is possibly TRBD1 (6 bases). The CDR3 totals 16 residues. V was clipped by 2 bases and J by 0 bases, with 14 bases between them. Looked up from germline, CDR1 is KGHSH and CDR2 is LQKENI.

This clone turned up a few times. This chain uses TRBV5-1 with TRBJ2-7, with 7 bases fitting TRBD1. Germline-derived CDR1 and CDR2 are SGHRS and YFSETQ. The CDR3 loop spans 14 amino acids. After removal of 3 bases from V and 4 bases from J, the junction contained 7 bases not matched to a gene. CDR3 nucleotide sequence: TGCGCCAGCAGCTGGGACAGAGGAACTTACGAGCAGTACTTC. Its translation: CASSWDRGTYEQYF.

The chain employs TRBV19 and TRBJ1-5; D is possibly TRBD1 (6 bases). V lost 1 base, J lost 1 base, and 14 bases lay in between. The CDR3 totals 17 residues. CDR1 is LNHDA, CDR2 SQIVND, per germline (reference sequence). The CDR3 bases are TGTGCCAGTAGTATAGTCGGGGGGGCGCGGAGCAATCAGCCCCAGCATTTT. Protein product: CASSIVGGARSNQPQHF.

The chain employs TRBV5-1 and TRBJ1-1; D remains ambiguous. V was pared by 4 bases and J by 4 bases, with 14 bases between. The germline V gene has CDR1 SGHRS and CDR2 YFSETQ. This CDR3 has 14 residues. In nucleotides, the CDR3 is TGCGCCAGCAGCCCGGCAGCATGGGGCACTGAAGCTTTCTTT. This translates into CASSPAAWGTEAFF.